The next 17 T cell receptor beta chains were all read from a single sample in a study of blood T cell repertoires in COVID-19. Method: immunoSEQ multiplex PCR; TCRdb's copy keeps in-frame clones and lacks some. The repertoire includes roughly 300,000 clones, roughly 88% of them detected once, and approximately 2.5% sits in the top ten. Material for sequencing was PBMCs or T cells enriched from blood (not recorded which). Receptors originate from a woman aged 35 to 49 with acute COVID-19.

The chain links TRBV19 to TRBJ1-2, with D unclear. The CDR3 runs to 12 residues. V lost 1 base and J 10 bases, leaving 10 bases between the germline ends. CDR1 is LNHDA and CDR2 is SQIVND in the germline V gene (reference sequence). CDR3 sequence: CASSIGTAFYTF. CDR3 sequence (DNA): TGTGCCAGTAGTATAGGAACAGCTTTCTACACCTTC. Together with reference TRBV19 and TRBJ1-2, the CDR3 gives the full variable domain: DGGITQSPKYLFRKEGQNVTLSCEQNLNHDAMYWYRQDPGQGLRLIYYSQIVNDFQKGDIAEGYSVSREKKESFPLTVTSAQKNPTAFYLCASSIGTAFYTFGSGTRLTVV.

The chain links TRBV5-4 to TRBJ2-3; weak D call: TRBD2 (6 bases). This CDR3 comprises 16 residues. Germline V gene data show CDR1 as SGHNT and CDR2 as YYREEE (reference sequence). Trimming removed 0 bases at V and 2 bases at J, with 13 bases between. The CDR3 nucleotides are TGTGCCAGCAGCTTGGGACTAGAAAGACTCACAGATACGCAGTATTTT. Translating it yields CASSLGLERLTDTQYF.

The chain recombines TRBV28 with TRBJ1-2; D might be TRBD1 (6 bases). The CDR3 totals 17 residues. CDR1 is MDHEN and CDR2 is SYDVKM in the germline V gene. V gave up 2 bases and J gave up 0 bases, with 16 bases separating them. CDR3 sequence reads: CASSLGQGFFANYGYTF. Here the CDR3 DNA reads TGTGCCAGCAGTTTAGGGCAGGGGTTTTTTGCTAACTATGGCTACACCTTC.

This chain uses TRBV12-5 with TRBJ2-3; D gene ambiguous. CDR1 and CDR2 from the germline V gene are LGHNT and FRNRAP. The length of the CDR3 is 10 residues. The CDR3 DNA is TGTACAGTTGTTAAAGATACGCAGTATTTT. Protein sequence: CTVVKDTQYF.

This clone was found once. The chain combines TRBV27 with TRBJ1-2; the match to TRBD1 covers 7 bases. Germline V CDR1 and CDR2: MNHEY, SMNVEV (reference sequence). The CDR3 totals 12 residues. Trimming removed 6 bases from V and 4 bases from J; junction bases left unmatched: 2. The chain's CDR3 is CASRTGSYGYTF. For the CDR3, the DNA is TGTGCCAGCAGGACAGGGTCCTATGGCTACACCTTC.

The genes are TRBV5-5 and TRBJ2-2; 8 nucleotides agree with TRBD1. Germline V lookup: CDR1 SGHKS, CDR2 YYEKEE (reference sequence). The CDR3 is made up of 15 amino acids. V shed 5 bases and J 4 bases; nucleotides not matched to a gene: 7. DNA for the CDR3: TGTGCCAGCAGGCCTCAGGGGGCGGCCACCGGGGAGCTGTTTTTT. This encodes CASRPQGAATGELFF.

The chain carries TRBV4-1 and TRBJ2-1; the match to TRBD2 covers 12 bases. The ends lost 2 bases at V and 5 bases at J; junction bases unmatched: 4. The CDR3 totals 16 residues. Germline loops: CDR1 MGHRA, CDR2 YSYEKL. The CDR3 spells CASSQRLAGGNNEQFF. The CDR3 bases are TGCGCCAGCAGCCAAAGGCTAGCGGGAGGGAACAATGAGCAGTTCTTC.

CDR3 DNA sequence: TGTGCCAGCAGTGAAACTGCAACTAATGAAAAACTGTTTTTT. Its translation: CASSETATNEKLFF. The V call is TRBV2, the J call TRBJ1-4; D not resolved. Trimming took 2 bases from V and 0 from J, leaving 4 bases between them. This CDR3 has 14 residues. Germline V gene data show CDR1 as SNHLY and CDR2 as FYNNEI.

V is TRBV2 and J is TRBJ1-3; unclear D gene. Deletions cut 6 bases from V and 0 bases from J, with 6 bases between. The CDR3 loop spans 13 amino acids. Germline V gives CDR1 SNHLY, CDR2 FYNNEI. The CDR3 loop reads CASRLSSGNTIYF. The CDR3 DNA is TGTGCCAGCAGGCTCAGCTCTGGAAACACCATATATTTT.

The V and J genes are TRBV4-1 and TRBJ1-2, with TRBD1 matching over 9 bases. Trimming cost V 4 bases and J 0 bases; bases outside gene matches: 6. This CDR3 is 16 amino acids long. The germline CDR1 and CDR2 sequences are MGHRA and YSYEKL. This chain's CDR3 is CASSPTGQGPNYGYTF. The CDR3, as DNA: TGCGCCAGCAGCCCAACGGGACAGGGCCCTAACTATGGCTACACCTTC.

V and J are TRBV3-1 (or the pseudogene TRBV3-2) and TRBJ2-3; 7 nucleotides agree with TRBD2. The CDR3 contains 11 residues. V shed 1 base and J 15 bases; nucleotides not matched to a gene: 4. Germline V gives CDR1 LGHDT, CDR2 YNNKEL (reference sequence). DNA of the CDR3: TGTGCCAGCAGCCAAGGGACTAGTTTATATTTT. The encoded protein is CASSQGTSLYF.

The J gene is TRBJ1-1, the V gene TRBV28; D unresolved. V lost 5 bases, J lost 3 bases, and 10 bases lay in between. CDR3 length: 13 residues. Germline V gene sequence: CDR1 MDHEN, CDR2 SYDVKM. CDR3 bases: TGTGCCAGCAGTCAGCAGAGGGACACTGAAGCTTTCTTT. It specifies CASSQQRDTEAFF.

The chain is built from TRBV30 and TRBJ2-6; D call uncertain. Trimming shortened V by 7 bases and J by 1 base, and 2 bases separated the two germline ends. Germline CDR1 is GTSNPN and CDR2 is SVGIG (reference sequence). CDR3 length: 11 amino acids. The CDR3 is CASSGANVLTF. The CDR3 bases are TGTGCCTCGTCTGGGGCCAACGTCCTGACTTTC.

This rearrangement joins TRBV27 to TRBJ2-1; the match to TRBD1 covers 9 bases. V shed 7 bases, J shed 7 bases, and the junction held 8 bases outside the gene matches. Germline V gene data show CDR1 as MNHEY and CDR2 as SMNVEV (reference sequence). There are 14 residues in the CDR3. The CDR3 nucleotides read TGTGCCAGCACGACAGGGGGTCTCTTTAATGAGCAGTTCTTC. It yields the protein CASTTGGLFNEQFF.

The chain carries TRBV5-1 and TRBJ2-7, with TRBD2 matching 8 bases. The CDR3 extends over 15 amino acids. Per the germline V gene, CDR1 is SGHRS and CDR2 is YFSETQ. V dropped 1 base and J dropped 6; count of bases not matched to a gene: 9. The chain's CDR3 is CASSLLREAGSEQYF. DNA for the CDR3: TGCGCCAGCAGCTTGCTGCGGGAGGCGGGGAGCGAGCAGTACTTC.

On this clone: In the same sample, other DNA sequences code for this CDR3. V usage is TRBV9 and J usage is TRBJ1-6; a possible D gene is TRBD1 (6 bases). CDR1 is SGDLS and CDR2 is YYNGEE in the germline V gene. The CDR3 sequence is 15 residues long. The V gene lost 2 bases and the J gene lost 7 bases, with 13 bases spanning the gap. CDR3: CASSVQGSYNSPLHF. In nucleotides, the CDR3 is TGTGCCAGCAGCGTGCAGGGGAGTTACAATTCACCCCTCCACTTT.

This chain links TRBV19 with TRBJ1-1; D possibly corresponds to TRBD1 (6 bases). This CDR3 is built from 14 residues. V was cut by 5 bases and J by 4 bases, with 14 bases left in between. CDR1 and CDR2 (germline): LNHDA, SQIVND (reference sequence). This CDR3 is CASSLQGSGTEAFF. The CDR3 coding sequence is TGTGCCAGTAGTCTACAGGGAAGTGGCACTGAAGCTTTCTTT.